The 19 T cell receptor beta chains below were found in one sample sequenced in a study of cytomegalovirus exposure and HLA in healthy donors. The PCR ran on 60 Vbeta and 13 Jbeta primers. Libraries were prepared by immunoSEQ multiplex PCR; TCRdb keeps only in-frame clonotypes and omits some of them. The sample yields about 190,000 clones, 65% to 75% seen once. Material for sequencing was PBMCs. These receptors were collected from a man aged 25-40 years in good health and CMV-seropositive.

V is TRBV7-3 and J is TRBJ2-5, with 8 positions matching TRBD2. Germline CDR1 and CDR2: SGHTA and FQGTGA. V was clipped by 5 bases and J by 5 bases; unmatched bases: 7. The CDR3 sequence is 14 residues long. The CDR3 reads CASSTTGGAETQYF. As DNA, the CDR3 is TGTGCCAGCAGCACAACGGGGGGGGCGGAGACCCAGTACTTC.

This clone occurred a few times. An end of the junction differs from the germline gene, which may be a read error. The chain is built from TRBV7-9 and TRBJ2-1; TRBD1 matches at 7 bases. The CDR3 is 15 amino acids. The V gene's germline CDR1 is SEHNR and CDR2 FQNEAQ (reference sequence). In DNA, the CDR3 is TGTTCCAGCAGCTTAAGGGACAGCTCCTACAATGAGCAGTTCTTC. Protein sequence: CSSSLRDSSYNEQFF.

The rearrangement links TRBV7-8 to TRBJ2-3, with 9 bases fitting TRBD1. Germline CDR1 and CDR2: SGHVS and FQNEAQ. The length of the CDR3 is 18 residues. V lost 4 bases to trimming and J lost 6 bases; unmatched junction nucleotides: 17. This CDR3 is CASSSNYGTGIAADTQYF. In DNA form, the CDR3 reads TGTGCCAGCAGCTCCAACTACGGGACAGGGATAGCAGCGGATACGCAGTATTTT.

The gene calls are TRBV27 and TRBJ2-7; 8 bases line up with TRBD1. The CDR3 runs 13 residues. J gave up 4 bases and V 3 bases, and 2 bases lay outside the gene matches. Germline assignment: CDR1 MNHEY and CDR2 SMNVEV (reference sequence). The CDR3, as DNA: TGTGCCAGCAGTTTGGGACAGGAGTACGAGCAGTACTTC. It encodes CASSLGQEYEQYF.

In nucleotides, the CDR3 is TGCGCCAGCAGCCAAGACCGGGGAGGGGCTAATGAAAAACTGTTTTTT. Its protein is CASSQDRGGANEKLFF. The chain uses TRBV4-3 and TRBJ1-4; the D gene is possibly TRBD1 (5 bases). Trimming stripped 0 bases from V and 3 bases from J, with 11 bases between. Per germline, CDR1 LGHNA and CDR2 YSLEER. CDR3 length: 16 residues.

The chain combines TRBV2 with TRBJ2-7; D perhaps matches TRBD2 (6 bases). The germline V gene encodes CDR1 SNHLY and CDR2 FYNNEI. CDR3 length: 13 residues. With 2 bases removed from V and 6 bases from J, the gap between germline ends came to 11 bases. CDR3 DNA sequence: TGTGCCAGCAGTGAAATCGGGGGTTTCGAGCAGTACTTC. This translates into CASSEIGGFEQYF.

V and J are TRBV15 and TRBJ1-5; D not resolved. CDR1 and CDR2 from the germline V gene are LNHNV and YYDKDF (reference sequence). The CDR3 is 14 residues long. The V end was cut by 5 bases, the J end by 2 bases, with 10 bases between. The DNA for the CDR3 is TGTGCCACCAGCCCCTGGGCAGGCAATCAGCCCCAGCATTTT. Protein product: CATSPWAGNQPQHF. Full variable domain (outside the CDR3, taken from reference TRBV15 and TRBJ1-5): DAMVIQNPRYQVTQFGKPVTLSCSQTLNHNVMYWYQQKSSQAPKLLFHYYDKDFNNEADTPDNFQSRRPNTSFCFLDIRSPGLGDTAMYLCATSPWAGNQPQHFGDGTRLSIL.

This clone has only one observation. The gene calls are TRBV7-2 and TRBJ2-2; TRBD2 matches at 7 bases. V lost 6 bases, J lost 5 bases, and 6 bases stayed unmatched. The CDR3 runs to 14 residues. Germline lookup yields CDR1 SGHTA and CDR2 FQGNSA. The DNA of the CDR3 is TGTGCCAGCAGACCAGGCGGGGGTACCGGGGAGCTGTTTTTT. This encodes CASRPGGGTGELFF.

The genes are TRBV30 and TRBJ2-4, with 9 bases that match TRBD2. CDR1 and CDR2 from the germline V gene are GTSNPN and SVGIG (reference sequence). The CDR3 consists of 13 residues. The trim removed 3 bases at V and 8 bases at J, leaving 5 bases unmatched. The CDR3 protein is CAWRGTSRDIQYF. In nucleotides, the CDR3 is TGTGCCTGGAGGGGGACTAGCAGGGACATTCAGTACTTC.

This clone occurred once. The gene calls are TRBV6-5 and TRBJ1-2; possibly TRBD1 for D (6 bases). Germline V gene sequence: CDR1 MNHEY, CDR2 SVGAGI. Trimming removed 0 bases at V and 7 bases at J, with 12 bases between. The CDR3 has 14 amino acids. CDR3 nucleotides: TGTGCCAGCAGTTACTCGGGGGGCGGGGGTGGCTACACCTTC. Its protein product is CASSYSGGGGGYTF.

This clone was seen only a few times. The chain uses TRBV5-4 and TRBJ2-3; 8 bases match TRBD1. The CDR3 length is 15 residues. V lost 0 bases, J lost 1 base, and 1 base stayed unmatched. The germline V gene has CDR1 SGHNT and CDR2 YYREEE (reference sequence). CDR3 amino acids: CASSLGDRRTDTQYF. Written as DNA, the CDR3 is TGTGCCAGCAGCTTGGGGGACAGGCGCACAGATACGCAGTATTTT.

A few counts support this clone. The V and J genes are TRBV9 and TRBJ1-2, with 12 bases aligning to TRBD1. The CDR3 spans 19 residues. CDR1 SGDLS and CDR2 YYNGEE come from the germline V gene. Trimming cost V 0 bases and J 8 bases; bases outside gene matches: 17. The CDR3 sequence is CASSVAPGQGARTVRGYTF. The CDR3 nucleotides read TGTGCCAGCAGCGTAGCTCCGGGACAGGGGGCCCGCACCGTTCGGGGCTACACCTTC. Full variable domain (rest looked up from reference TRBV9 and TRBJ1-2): DSGVTQTPKHLITATGQRVTLRCSPRSGDLSVYWYQQSLDQGLQFLIQYYNGEERAKGNILERFSAQQFPDLHSELNLSSLELGDSALYFCASSVAPGQGARTVRGYTFGSGTRLTVV.

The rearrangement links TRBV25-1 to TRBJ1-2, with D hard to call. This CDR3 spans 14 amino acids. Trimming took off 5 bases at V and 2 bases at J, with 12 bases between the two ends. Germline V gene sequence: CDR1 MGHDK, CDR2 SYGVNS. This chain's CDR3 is CASSRGTGNYGYTF. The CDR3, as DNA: TGTGCCAGCAGTCGGGGAACGGGCAACTATGGCTACACCTTC.

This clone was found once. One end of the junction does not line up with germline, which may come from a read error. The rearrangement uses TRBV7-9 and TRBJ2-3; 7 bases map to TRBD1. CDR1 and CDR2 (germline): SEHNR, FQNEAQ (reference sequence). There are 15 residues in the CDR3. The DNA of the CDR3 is TGTTCCAGCCAACCCCAGGGGGTCAAGGCAGATACGCAGTATTTT. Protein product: CSSQPQGVKADTQYF.

The CDR3 region is CASRTGGRTGELFF. The CDR3 nucleotides are TGTGCCAGTAGGACGGGAGGGCGGACCGGGGAGCTGTTTTTT. V is TRBV19 and J is TRBJ2-2; 8 bases are a match to TRBD2. V lost 6 bases and J lost 5; bases outside the gene matches: 5. This CDR3 is 14 amino acids long. Germline CDR1 and CDR2: LNHDA and SQIVND (reference sequence).

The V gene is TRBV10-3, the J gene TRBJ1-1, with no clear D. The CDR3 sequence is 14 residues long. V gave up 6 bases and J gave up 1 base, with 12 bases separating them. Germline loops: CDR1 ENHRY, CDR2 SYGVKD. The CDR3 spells CAIREGRGNTEAFF. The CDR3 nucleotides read TGTGCCATCAGGGAAGGGCGGGGGAACACTGAAGCTTTCTTT.

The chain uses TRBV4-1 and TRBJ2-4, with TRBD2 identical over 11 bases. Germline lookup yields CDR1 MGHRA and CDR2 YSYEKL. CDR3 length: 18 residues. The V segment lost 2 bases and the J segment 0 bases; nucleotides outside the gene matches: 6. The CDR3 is CASSQTGTSGLAKNIQYF. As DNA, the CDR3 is TGCGCCAGCAGCCAAACCGGGACTAGCGGACTAGCCAAAAACATTCAGTACTTC.

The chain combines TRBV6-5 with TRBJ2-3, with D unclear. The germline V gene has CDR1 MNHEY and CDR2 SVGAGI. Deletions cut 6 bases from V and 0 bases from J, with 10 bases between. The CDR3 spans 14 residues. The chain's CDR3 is CASSSTLSTDTQYF. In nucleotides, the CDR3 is TGTGCCAGCAGCTCTACCCTTAGCACAGATACGCAGTATTTT.

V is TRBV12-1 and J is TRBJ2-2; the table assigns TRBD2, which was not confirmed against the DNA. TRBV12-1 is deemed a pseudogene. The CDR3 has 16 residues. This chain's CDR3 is CASSFDSLAAREELFF. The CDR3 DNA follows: TGTGCCAGCAGCTTTGACTCACTAGCGGCCCGCGAGGAGCTGTTTTTT.